This entry lists 25 T cell receptor beta chains sequenced from one sample in a study of T cell responses to AZD1222 COVID-19 vaccine. Using immunoSEQ multiplex PCR, the repertoire was profiled, and TCRdb retains in-frame clones only, with some absent. Found here are about 150,000 clones, 75% to 95% of them singletons; the top ten hold 1.5% to 2%. The sample was peripheral blood, taken on day 0 of AZD1222 vaccination. The receptor source for this set is an adult in good health.

V usage is TRBV3-1 (or the pseudogene TRBV3-2) and J usage is TRBJ1-4, with unresolved D. Per the germline V gene, CDR1 is LGHDT and CDR2 is YNNKEL (reference sequence). V was trimmed by 4 bases and J by 7 bases, leaving 10 bases between them. The CDR3 has 13 residues. CDR3 amino acids: CASSRSSVEKLFF. The CDR3 DNA reads as TGTGCCAGCAGCCGAAGTTCGGTTGAAAAACTGTTTTTT.

The V gene is TRBV27, the J gene TRBJ1-2, with D maybe TRBD1 (5 bases). This CDR3 is built from 14 residues. Looked up from germline, CDR1 is MNHEY and CDR2 is SMNVEV (reference sequence). The V gene lost 6 bases and the J gene lost 0 bases, with 11 bases spanning the gap. DNA for the CDR3: TGTGCCAGCAGATCGACAGAGACTAACTATGGCTACACCTTC. This translates into CASRSTETNYGYTF.

The V call is TRBV6-2 or TRBV6-3, the J call TRBJ2-7; 8 bases are shared with TRBD1. Germline V gene lookup returns CDR1 MNHEY and CDR2 SVGEGT. After removal of 0 bases from V and 0 bases from J, the junction contained 4 bases not matched to a gene. This CDR3 comprises 16 residues. CDR3 loop: CASSYSTGDASYEQYF. CDR3 DNA sequence: TGTGCCAGCAGTTACTCGACAGGGGATGCCTCCTACGAGCAGTACTTC.

This chain joins TRBV20-1 and TRBJ2-1; D not certain. V lost 3 bases and J lost 3, with 12 bases in between. This CDR3 is built from 14 residues. Germline V gene data show CDR1 as DFQATT and CDR2 as SNEGSKA (reference sequence). The CDR3 coding sequence is TGCAGTGCTAGTTTAGGCGGATACTACAATGAGCAGTTCTTC. Amino acids: CSASLGGYYNEQFF.

This sequence joins TRBV27 and TRBJ1-1, with D maybe TRBD1 (5 bases). Trimming cost V 1 base and J 7 bases, with 10 bases left between them. The CDR3 is 13 residues long. The germline CDR1 and CDR2 sequences are MNHEY and SMNVEV (reference sequence). The chain's CDR3 is CASSLWEGREAFF. The CDR3 coding sequence is TGTGCCAGCAGTTTATGGGAGGGGCGTGAAGCTTTCTTT.

V usage is TRBV5-4 and J usage is TRBJ2-7; perhaps TRBD1 as D (6 bases). This CDR3 has 13 amino acids. V was trimmed by 0 bases and J by 4 bases, leaving 8 bases between them. The germline CDR1 and CDR2 sequences are SGHNT and YYREEE (reference sequence). CDR3: CASSLVGGYEQYF. In DNA, the CDR3 is TGTGCCAGCAGCTTGGTAGGGGGTTACGAGCAGTACTTC.

This chain links TRBV29-1 with TRBJ2-3; no reliable D call. Trimming left V 3 bases short and J 6 bases short, with 7 bases between. CDR1 SQVTM and CDR2 ANQGSEA come from the germline V gene. The CDR3 extends over 11 amino acids. The CDR3 DNA sequence: TGCAGCGTTGATCCCTTCGATACGCAGTATTTT. Protein product: CSVDPFDTQYF.

V gene TRBV6-2 or TRBV6-3 combines with J gene TRBJ1-4, with a weak D call TRBD1 (5 bases). The CDR3 has 17 amino acids. CDR1 is MNHEY, CDR2 SVGEGT, per germline. Trimming removed 4 bases from V and 4 bases from J, with 19 bases in between. CDR3 region: CASSSPIRRRGNEKLFF. The CDR3 coding sequence is TGTGCCAGCAGTTCCCCTATCCGACGGAGGGGTAATGAAAAACTGTTTTTT.

The chain recombines TRBV30 with TRBJ1-2; D call uncertain. The CDR3 contains 16 residues. Germline-derived CDR1 and CDR2 are GTSNPN and SVGIG (reference sequence). The germline V and J ends were trimmed by 1 base and 0 bases, with 15 bases remaining between them. CDR3 in amino acids: CAWSARTLRANYGYTF. DNA of the CDR3: TGTGCCTGGAGTGCTCGGACCCTAAGAGCTAACTATGGCTACACCTTC.

This clone has a single count. This chain connects TRBV2 to TRBJ2-7, with D uncertain. V lost 5 bases to trimming and J lost 7 bases, with 12 bases between them. Per the germline V gene, CDR1 is SNHLY and CDR2 is FYNNEI. This CDR3 spans 12 amino acids. In DNA, the CDR3 is TGTGCCAGCAGTACTCGATTTGGAGAGCAGTACTTC. It is translated as CASSTRFGEQYF. The full variable domain, rest sourced from reference TRBV2 and TRBJ2-7, is EPEVTQTPSHQVTQMGQEVILRCVPISNHLYFYWYRQILGQKVEFLVSFYNNEISEKSEIFDDQFSVERPDGSNFTLKIRSTKLEDSAMYFCASSTRFGEQYFGPGTRLTVT.

The V gene is TRBV12-3 or TRBV12-4, the J gene TRBJ2-1, with TRBD1 identical over 10 bases. This CDR3 has 13 amino acids. The V segment lost 1 base and the J segment 9 bases; nucleotides outside the gene matches: 0. The CDR3 sequence is CASSLGTGGEQFF. The CDR3 nucleotides read TGTGCCAGCAGTTTAGGGACAGGGGGTGAGCAGTTCTTC.

This clone came up a few times. The chain links TRBV6-5 to TRBJ1-1; TRBD1 might be the D (6 bases). With 4 bases removed from V and 7 bases from J, the gap between germline ends came to 10 bases. Germline CDR1 MNHEY, CDR2 SVGAGI. This CDR3 has 12 amino acids. Here the CDR3 reads CASSSHRDEAFF. In DNA form, the CDR3 reads TGTGCCAGCAGTTCCCACAGGGATGAAGCTTTCTTT.

J is TRBJ2-1 and V is TRBV15; D possibly corresponds to TRBD1 (6 bases). Trimming left V 0 bases short and J 5 bases short, with 26 bases between. Germline CDR1 reads LNHNV; CDR2 reads YYDKDF (reference sequence). The CDR3 spans 20 residues. CDR3 coding DNA: TGTGCCACCAGCAGAGAGGGGGCGAAAAGACTCCCCGGTCGAGACAATGAGCAGTTCTTC. Its protein product is CATSREGAKRLPGRDNEQFF.

On this clone itself: The junction shows a germline mismatch at one end, possibly a read error. The chain joins TRBV2 to TRBJ2-1; 8 bases match TRBD1. Germline-derived CDR1 and CDR2 are SNHLY and FYNNEI. This CDR3 contains 17 residues. The CDR3 coding sequence is TGTGCCAGCAGGGAAGCTCCACGGGACAGGAGAAACAATGAGCAGTTCTTC. Translated: CASREAPRDRRNNEQFF.

This chain links TRBV4-2 with TRBJ2-7; D is possibly TRBD1 or TRBD2 (5 bases each). V was clipped by 0 bases and J by 4 bases, with 19 bases between them. The CDR3 totals 17 residues. CDR1 is LGHNA and CDR2 is YNFKEQ in the germline V gene. CDR3 DNA sequence: TGTGCCAGCAGCCAAGAGCCCTTCGGGGCGCCTTCGTACGAGCAGTACTTC. This encodes CASSQEPFGAPSYEQYF.

The chain links TRBV7-2 to TRBJ1-1, with TRBD1 identical over 8 bases. The CDR3 totals 16 residues. V lost 1 base and J lost 1; bases outside the gene matches: 5. Per the germline V gene, CDR1 is SGHTA and CDR2 is FQGNSA. CDR3 bases: TGTGCCAGCAGCTTAGGAGGACAGGGCCGGAACACTGAAGCTTTCTTT. This gives the protein CASSLGGQGRNTEAFF.

This clone has a single count. V usage is TRBV28 and J usage is TRBJ2-4; 12 nucleotides align to TRBD2. The V gene end was trimmed by 8 bases and the J gene end by 0 bases; junction bases not matched to a gene: 8. Germline CDR1 is MDHEN and CDR2 is SYDVKM. The CDR3 length is 17 residues. CDR3 sequence (DNA): TGTGCCAGCCTAGCGGGAGGGGAATACGTAGCCAAAAACATTCAGTACTTC. Translation: CASLAGGEYVAKNIQYF.

This clone appeared a single time. This sequence joins TRBV19 and TRBJ1-2, with a possible D match to TRBD1 (5 bases). Germline V gives CDR1 LNHDA, CDR2 SQIVND (reference sequence). The CDR3 is 15 residues long. Deletions cut 3 bases from V and 8 bases from J, with 19 bases between. The CDR3 protein is CASSIWDPEVSGYTF. The CDR3 DNA follows: TGTGCCAGTAGTATCTGGGACCCCGAGGTATCGGGCTACACCTTC.

The chain carries TRBV7-9 and TRBJ2-7, with TRBD1 matching over 7 bases. The V segment lost 5 bases and the J segment 2 bases; nucleotides outside the gene matches: 3. The CDR3 contains 13 residues. Looked up from germline, CDR1 is SEHNR and CDR2 is FQNEAQ (reference sequence). CDR3 sequence (DNA): TGTGCCAGCAGCACTGGGACAGCCTACGAGCAGTACTTC. It is translated as CASSTGTAYEQYF.

V gene TRBV24-1 combines with J gene TRBJ2-5; 7 nucleotides match TRBD1. Germline lookup yields CDR1 KGHDR and CDR2 SFDVKD. The CDR3 loop spans 18 amino acids. The V gene end was trimmed by 3 bases and the J gene end by 5 bases; junction bases not matched to a gene: 17. The DNA for the CDR3 is TGTGCCACCAGTGATCCTCCAACCGGGACAGATTCACGGGAGACCCAGTACTTC. Its protein is CATSDPPTGTDSRETQYF.

The chain recombines TRBV4-3 with TRBJ1-4; TRBD1 agrees at 9 bases. The CDR3 covers 16 residues. Germline V gene sequence: CDR1 LGHNA, CDR2 YSLEER. V lost 1 base, J lost 6 bases, and 6 bases stayed unmatched. In DNA form, the CDR3 reads TGCGCCAGCAGCCAAGGGACAGGGGTATGGTATGAAAAACTGTTTTTT. It yields the protein CASSQGTGVWYEKLFF.

This clone was seen a single time. The chain recombines TRBV4-2 with TRBJ2-1; 11 positions agree with TRBD1. The CDR3 contains 16 residues. From germline, CDR1 is LGHNA and CDR2 YNFKEQ. The V segment lost 3 bases and the J segment 8 bases; nucleotides outside the gene matches: 9. The CDR3 DNA reads as TGTGCCAGCAGCCAGATACCGGGACAGGGGGACCATGAGCAGTTCTTC. It encodes CASSQIPGQGDHEQFF.

V is TRBV7-2 and J is TRBJ1-5; tentatively, D is TRBD1 (5 bases). The CDR3 totals 13 residues. Trimming removed 5 bases from V and 3 bases from J, with 8 bases in between. Germline assignment: CDR1 SGHTA and CDR2 FQGNSA. In DNA, the CDR3 is TGTGCCAGCAGCCCAGGGTTCAATCAGCCCCAGCATTTT. It encodes CASSPGFNQPQHF.

The rearrangement joins TRBV6-6 to TRBJ1-1; 7 bases line up with TRBD1. With V trimmed by 8 bases and J by 4 bases, 10 bases remained unmatched. The CDR3 sequence is 14 residues long. The germline CDR1 and CDR2 sequences are MNHNY and SVGAGI (reference sequence). CDR3 sequence reads: CASLAGTASTEAFF. In nucleotides, the CDR3 is TGTGCCAGCCTCGCTGGGACAGCATCCACTGAAGCTTTCTTT.

This rearrangement joins TRBV5-1 to TRBJ1-1; maybe TRBD1 (6 bases). V lost 4 bases, J lost 4 bases, and 17 bases lay in between. The CDR3 runs to 15 residues. From germline, CDR1 is SGHRS and CDR2 YFSETQ. This CDR3 is CASSGVEGGSTEAFF. The CDR3 region has the DNA TGCGCCAGCAGCGGGGTCGAGGGGGGTAGCACTGAAGCTTTCTTT.